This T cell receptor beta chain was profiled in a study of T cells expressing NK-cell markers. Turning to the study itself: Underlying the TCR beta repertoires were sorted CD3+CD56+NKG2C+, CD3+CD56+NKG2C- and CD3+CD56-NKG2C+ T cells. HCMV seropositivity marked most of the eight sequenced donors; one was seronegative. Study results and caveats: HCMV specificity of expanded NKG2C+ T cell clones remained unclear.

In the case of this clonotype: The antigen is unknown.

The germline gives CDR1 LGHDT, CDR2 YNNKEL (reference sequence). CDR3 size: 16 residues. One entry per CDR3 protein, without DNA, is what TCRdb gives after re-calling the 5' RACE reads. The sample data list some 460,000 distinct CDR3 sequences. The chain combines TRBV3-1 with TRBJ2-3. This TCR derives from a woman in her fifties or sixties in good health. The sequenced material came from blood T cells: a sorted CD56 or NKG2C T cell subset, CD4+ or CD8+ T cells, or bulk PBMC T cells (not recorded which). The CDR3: CASSQDWNRNTDTQYF.